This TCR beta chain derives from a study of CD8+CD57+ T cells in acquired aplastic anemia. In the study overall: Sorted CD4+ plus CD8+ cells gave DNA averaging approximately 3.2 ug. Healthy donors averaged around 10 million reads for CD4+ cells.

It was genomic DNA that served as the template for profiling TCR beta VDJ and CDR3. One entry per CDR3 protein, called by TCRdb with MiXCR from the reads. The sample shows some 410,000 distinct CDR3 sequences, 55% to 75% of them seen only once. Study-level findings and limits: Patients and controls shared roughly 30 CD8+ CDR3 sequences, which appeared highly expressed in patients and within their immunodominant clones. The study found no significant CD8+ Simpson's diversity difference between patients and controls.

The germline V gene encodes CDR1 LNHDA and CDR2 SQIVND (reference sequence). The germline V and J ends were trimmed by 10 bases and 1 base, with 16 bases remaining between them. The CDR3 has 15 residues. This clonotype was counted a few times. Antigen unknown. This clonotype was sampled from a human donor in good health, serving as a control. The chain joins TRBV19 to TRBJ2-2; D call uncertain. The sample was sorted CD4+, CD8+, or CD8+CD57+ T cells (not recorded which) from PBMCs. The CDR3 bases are TGTGCCACCCTCGAGTTAGGAGAGAACACCGGGGAGCTGTTTTTT. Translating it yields CATLELGENTGELFF.